Ten or more counts support the clone carrying this T cell receptor (beta chain). Its antigen is currently unknown. V was clipped by 0 bases and J by 3 bases; unmatched bases: 3. The CDR3 consists of 15 residues. The germline gives CDR1 LGHDT, CDR2 YNNKEL (reference sequence). TCRdb processed the RACE reads anew with MiXCR; each CDR3 protein has one entry. The data show more than 100,000 distinct CDR3 sequences, with approximately 10% seen just once and approximately 2.5% held by the top ten. The record originates from a study of human T cells and chemical hapten exposure. Study at large: The patient population, which was mostly female, had alopecia areata, totalis or universalis. Study-level results: Sensitizing with DPC caused no change in TCRs above 1 in 1000 frequency. Compared with pre-sensitization or healthy control sets, expanded TCRs clustered more.

Noted time point: patch test 3, about 24 weeks after DPC sensitization. The treatment was: therapeutic diphenylcyclopropenone sensitization with weekly scalp DPC. Donors, patients with alopecia ranging from 18 to 70 years old and judged suitable for DPC, provided samples. The input for sequencing was whole blood, taken in connection with sensitization to the hapten diphenylcyclopropenone (DPC). The receptor comes from a woman between 45 and 60 years old with alopecia areata. Some clones in this sample may be carry-over from other donors' samples. J is TRBJ2-3 and V is TRBV3-1; 7 nucleotides line up with TRBD2. CDR3 coding DNA: TGTGCCAGCAGCCAAGATATGCGGGGGACAGATACGCAGTATTTT. Protein product: CASSQDMRGTDTQYF.